This T cell receptor beta chain originates from a study of graft-versus-host responses after intestinal transplantation. Turning to the study itself: Each recipient received a multivisceral, liver-intestinal, or isolated intestinal graft.

Of note for this clone: As yet, its antigen is unknown.

Measured with immunoSEQ multiplex PCR; TCRdb has only the in-frame clones, and not every one. The data contain tens of thousands of clones, approximately 90% of them singletons. Material: unstimulated CD8+ T cells sorted from spleen or lymph node cells, obtained before intestinal transplant. This receptor was taken from a human donor who received an intestinal transplant.

The CDR3 here is CASSVPGSPYEQYF. Written as DNA, the CDR3 is TGTGCCAGCAGCGTACCAGGTAGTCCCTACGAGCAGTACTTC. The V call is TRBV5-4, the J call TRBJ2-7; D is uncertain. Germline V gene lookup returns CDR1 SGHNT and CDR2 YYREEE (reference sequence). The CDR3 is made up of 14 amino acids. Trimming removed 4 bases from V and 2 bases from J, with 13 bases in between.